This passage covers 2 T cell receptor beta chains from one sample sequenced in a study of shared clonotypes between healthy human individuals (dated by TCRdb to the early 2020s). Libraries came from the immunoSEQ multiplex PCR assay. TCRdb limited this immuneACCESS table to in-frame rearrangements with V and J called. A share of clones is missing; checked studies link under half to unresolved V genes, and the rest is unexplained. The sample table holds about half a million clones, of which approximately 80% were seen once. Of the sample, 12% is held by the ten largest clones. The sample was PBMCs. These TCRs come from a woman in her thirties or forties in good health. Some clones in this sample may be carry-over from other donors' samples.

The gene calls are TRBV5-1 and TRBJ1-1, with D perhaps TRBD1 (5 bases). The germline gives CDR1 SGHRS, CDR2 YFSETQ. V shed 4 bases and J shed 6 bases, with 13 bases lying between them. This CDR3 region has 13 residues. DNA for the CDR3: TGCGCCAGCAGCCCCAGGGACCGCTCTGAAGCTTTCTTT. Amino acid sequence: CASSPRDRSEAFF.

The chain is built from TRBV6-1 and TRBJ2-7; maybe TRBD2 (7 bases). Trimming shortened V by 7 bases and J by 2 bases, and 18 bases separated the two germline ends. Looked up from germline, CDR1 is MNHNS and CDR2 is SASEGT. The CDR3 sequence is 15 residues long. As DNA, the CDR3 is TGTGCCAGCATGGGGGAGGGGGGTAAGACCTACGAGCAGTACTTC. Residues: CASMGEGGKTYEQYF.